What follows are 20 T cell receptor beta chains derived from one specimen sequenced in a study of T cell repertoires in cytomegalovirus infection. TCRdb re-called the reads with MiXCR, one entry per CDR3 protein. Among around 360,000 distinct CDR3 sequences listed, 34% were seen once. No cognate antigen is known for these TCRs. The material sequenced was cultured PBMCs, taken from culture after CMV antigen stimulation. The receptors shown here come from a human donor in good health (CMV status not recorded). Some clones in this sample may be carry-over from other donors' samples.

This clonotype was counted only a few times. The chain combines TRBV19 with TRBJ2-7; D perhaps matches TRBD1 (5 bases). Germline loops: CDR1 LNHDA, CDR2 SQIVND (reference sequence). The length of the CDR3 is 14 residues. Trimming removed 8 bases at V and 2 bases at J, with 16 bases between. DNA of the CDR3: TGTGCCAGTGGTCTCCGAAGGGGCCCCTACGAGCAGTACTTC. This sequence encodes CASGLRRGPYEQYF.

The chain carries TRBV24-1 and TRBJ2-7; D remains unclear. Germline CDR1 KGHDR, CDR2 SFDVKD. V was clipped by 0 bases and J by 6 bases, with 32 bases between them. The CDR3 length is 21 residues. CDR3 nucleotide sequence: TGTGCCACCAGTGATTTGCTTTTTCTCGGTGGGTCCCCAGCTCCCGCTTGCGAGCAGTACTTC. Its translation is CATSDLLFLGGSPAPACEQYF.

The chain carries TRBV28 and TRBJ1-3; D perhaps matches TRBD1 (5 bases). The CDR3 is 15 amino acids. Trimming left V 2 bases short and J 5 bases short, with 13 bases between. Germline-derived CDR1 and CDR2 are MDHEN and SYDVKM. This CDR3 is CASSLEWQGRNTIYF. In nucleotides, the CDR3 is TGTGCCAGCAGTTTAGAATGGCAGGGAAGAAACACCATATATTTT.

The J gene is TRBJ1-6, the V gene TRBV19, with unresolved D. Germline CDR1 and CDR2: LNHDA and SQIVND (reference sequence). V lost 5 bases to trimming and J lost 7 bases, with 15 bases between them. This CDR3 region has 15 residues. CDR3 DNA sequence: TGTGCCAGTAGTCAAGAGGACGGTGGAAATTCACCCCTCCACTTT. The encoded protein is CASSQEDGGNSPLHF.

This clonotype was counted a few times. The chain joins TRBV7-8 to TRBJ2-2; possible D gene TRBD1, 6 bases. V lost 4 bases and J lost 3, with 9 bases in between. The CDR3 length is 14 residues. Germline V gene lookup returns CDR1 SGHVS and CDR2 FQNEAQ. The CDR3 protein is CASSSNRDTGELFF. CDR3 nucleotides: TGTGCCAGCAGCTCCAACAGGGACACCGGGGAGCTGTTTTTT.

The V gene is TRBV6-8, the J gene TRBJ2-1; no definite D call. The ends were cut back, 4 bases at V and 4 bases at J, with 11 bases in the middle. CDR1 is MNHGY and CDR2 is SAAAGT in the germline V gene. The CDR3 covers 14 residues. The CDR3 region has the DNA TGTGCCAGCAGTTCGACAACTCAATACAATGAGCAGTTCTTC. Amino acids: CASSSTTQYNEQFF.

This chain connects TRBV6-2 or TRBV6-3 to TRBJ2-4; D gene unclear. The CDR3 extends over 19 amino acids. The germline V gene encodes CDR1 MNHEY and CDR2 SVGEGT. The V and J ends lost 4 bases and 0 bases respectively, with 22 bases between them. CDR3 in DNA: TGTGCCAGCAGTTGGTCGAAAGCCTTATCCACCCTAGCCAAAAACATTCAGTACTTC. Amino acids: CASSWSKALSTLAKNIQYF.

The J gene is TRBJ2-2, the V gene TRBV7-8; D gene unclear. Trimming left V 0 bases short and J 7 bases short, with 9 bases between. The CDR3 spans 14 residues. The germline CDR1 and CDR2 sequences are SGHVS and FQNEAQ. Here the CDR3 reads CASSLAGFGGELFF. The CDR3 region has the DNA TGTGCCAGCAGCTTAGCAGGGTTCGGCGGGGAGCTGTTTTTT.

This clonotype appeared many times. This chain links TRBV3-1 with TRBJ2-7; D might be TRBD1 or TRBD2, each matching 5 bases. The germline gives CDR1 LGHDT, CDR2 YNNKEL (reference sequence). The CDR3 contains 15 residues. V lost 4 bases and J lost 2, with 15 bases in between. CDR3 sequence reads: CASSPTRGTTYEQYF. DNA for the CDR3: TGTGCCAGCAGCCCTACCCGGGGCACTACCTACGAGCAGTACTTC.

The V call is TRBV7-2, the J call TRBJ2-5; D is possibly TRBD1 (7 bases). Looked up from germline, CDR1 is SGHTA and CDR2 is FQGNSA. The CDR3 length is 17 residues. V was clipped by 3 bases and J by 5 bases, with 22 bases between them. The CDR3 DNA sequence: TGTGCCAGCAGCTTGGAGGGGTGGTACAGGGGTAGTGAGACCCAGTACTTC. Amino acids: CASSLEGWYRGSETQYF.

This clonotype came up a few times. The chain is built from TRBV7-6 and TRBJ1-1; no clear D. Germline values: CDR1 SGHVS, CDR2 FNYEAQ. The V end was cut by 5 bases, the J end by 3 bases, with 10 bases between. This CDR3 has 13 amino acids. CDR3 in DNA: TGTGCCAGCAGCCGCAACCCAGACACTGAAGCTTTCTTT. Protein sequence: CASSRNPDTEAFF.

The chain uses TRBV4-3 and TRBJ1-5, with TRBD1 as a possible D gene (6 bases). Germline assignment: CDR1 LGHNA and CDR2 YSLEER. The CDR3 has 15 residues. V gave up 0 bases and J gave up 4 bases, with 10 bases separating them. DNA of the CDR3: TGCGCCAGCAGCCAAGATTGGGACAAAAATCAGCCCCAGCATTTT. This gives the protein CASSQDWDKNQPQHF.

The CDR3 sequence: CASSEAGSGRAYEQFF. CDR3 DNA sequence: TGTGCCAGCAGTGAAGCGGGGAGCGGGAGGGCCTATGAGCAGTTCTTC. The genes are TRBV6-1 and TRBJ2-1; TRBD2 matches 10 bases. The CDR3 runs to 16 residues. From germline, CDR1 is MNHNS and CDR2 SASEGT. V trimming: 0 bases; J trimming: 8 bases; junction bases outside the gene matches: 7.

This clonotype was observed a few times. The chain recombines TRBV7-9 with TRBJ1-3; TRBD1 might be the D (5 bases). The germline V and J ends were trimmed by 5 bases and 2 bases, with 10 bases remaining between them. Germline V gene sequence: CDR1 SEHNR, CDR2 FQNEAQ (reference sequence). This CDR3 comprises 14 residues. The CDR3 DNA sequence: TGTGCCAGCAGCCCTCAGGGCCCTGGAAACACCATATATTTT. Its protein product is CASSPQGPGNTIYF.

This clonotype was found a few times. Written as DNA, the CDR3 is TGTGCCAGCAGCTTCGGATCAGGAGGGAACTTTGAAGCTTTCTTT. Protein: CASSFGSGGNFEAFF. The chain has TRBV11-2 and TRBJ1-1, with unresolved D. Trimming removed 3 bases from V and 7 bases from J, with 18 bases in between. There are 15 residues in the CDR3. CDR1 SGHAT and CDR2 FQNNGV come from the germline V gene.

The V and J genes are TRBV20-1 and TRBJ1-1; no firm D call. CDR1 and CDR2 from the germline V gene are DFQATT and SNEGSKA (reference sequence). The CDR3 is 15 amino acids. With 8 bases removed from V and 1 base from J, the gap between germline ends came to 20 bases. This chain's CDR3 is CSFAAARHSNTEAFF. CDR3 nucleotide sequence: TGCAGTTTTGCCGCGGCACGGCACTCGAACACTGAAGCTTTCTTT.

This clonotype was detected many times. The CDR3 protein is CASSLGPGTETQYF. The CDR3 nucleotides read TGTGCCAGCAGCTTGGGTCCGGGTACGGAGACCCAGTACTTC. The chain has TRBV5-4 and TRBJ2-5; no clear D gene. Between the trimmed V and J ends, which lost 0 bases and 5 bases, there was a span of 11 bases. There are 14 residues in the CDR3. The V gene's germline CDR1 is SGHNT and CDR2 YYREEE (reference sequence).

V usage is TRBV12-3 or TRBV12-4 and J usage is TRBJ2-7; TRBD2 matches 9 bases. V dropped 5 bases and J dropped 6; count of bases not matched to a gene: 11. The CDR3 loop spans 15 amino acids. CDR3 region: CASSPSIAGVVEQYF. The CDR3 nucleotides are TGTGCCAGCAGTCCAAGTATAGCGGGAGTCGTCGAGCAGTACTTC.

This clonotype was observed a few times. The V gene is TRBV6-1, the J gene TRBJ2-3, with TRBD1 matching 7 bases. V lost 5 bases to trimming and J lost 2 bases; unmatched junction nucleotides: 4. The CDR3 loop spans 14 amino acids. Germline V gene sequence: CDR1 MNHNS, CDR2 SASEGT. The CDR3 spells CASSRDSPTDTQYF. CDR3 DNA sequence: TGTGCCAGCAGTCGGGACAGCCCCACAGATACGCAGTATTTT.

This chain connects TRBV7-2 to TRBJ2-1; a weak D match, TRBD1 (6 bases). Trimming cost V 4 bases and J 9 bases, with 16 bases left between them. This CDR3 has 14 amino acids. CDR1 is SGHTA, CDR2 FQGNSA, per germline. This CDR3 is CASSYTPGVGEQFF. The CDR3 coding sequence is TGTGCCAGCAGCTATACCCCAGGGGTAGGTGAGCAGTTCTTC. Drawing the rest from reference TRBV7-2 and TRBJ2-1, the complete variable domain is GAGVSQSPSNKVTEKGKDVELRCDPISGHTALYWYRQSLGQGLEFLIYFQGNSAPDKSGLPSDRFSAERTGGSVSTLTIQRTQQEDSAVYLCASSYTPGVGEQFFGPGTRLTVL.